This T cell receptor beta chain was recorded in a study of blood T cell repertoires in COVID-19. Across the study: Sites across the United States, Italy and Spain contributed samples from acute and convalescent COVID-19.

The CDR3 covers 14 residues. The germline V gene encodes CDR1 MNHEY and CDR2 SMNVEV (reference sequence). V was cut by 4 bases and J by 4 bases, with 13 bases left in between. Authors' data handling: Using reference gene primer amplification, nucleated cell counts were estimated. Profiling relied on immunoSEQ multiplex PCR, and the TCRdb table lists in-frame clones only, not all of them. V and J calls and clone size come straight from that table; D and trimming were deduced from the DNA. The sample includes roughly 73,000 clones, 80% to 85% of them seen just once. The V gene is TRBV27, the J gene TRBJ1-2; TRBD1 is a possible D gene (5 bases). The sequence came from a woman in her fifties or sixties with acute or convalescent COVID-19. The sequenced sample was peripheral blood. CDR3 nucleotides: TGTGCCAGCAGTTCACGACAGCAGGTCTATGGCTACACCTTC. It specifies CASSSRQQVYGYTF.